Listed below are T cell receptor beta chains from one sample, sequenced in a study of OX40 agonist ivuxolimab in advanced cancers. Clones were read by immunoSEQ multiplex PCR, and TCRdb kept only the in-frame ones, dropping some. The repertoire holds some 99,000 clones, with roughly 95% as singletons. Material: CD4+ or CD8+ T cells sorted from blood, obtained in a trial of the OX40 agonist ivuxolimab. Receptors originate from an adult with an advanced solid tumor such as melanoma, head and neck, liver or kidney cancer. Both conserved end residues are trimmed from each CDR3.

CDR3 protein,V gene,J gene
ASSYSRTGGGYT,TRBV6-5,TRBJ1-2
ASSLAGQDTQY,TRBV7-7,TRBJ2-3
ASSYSGGTPEQY,TRBV6-5,TRBJ2-7
ANEARRGQSDYGYT,TRBV5-4,TRBJ1-2
ASSPPSSSYNEQF,TRBV18,TRBJ2-1
ASVKPGYGYT,TRBV9,TRBJ1-2
ASSINVGQGVYSNQPQH,TRBV19,TRBJ1-5
ASSFSVYEQY,TRBV28,TRBJ2-7
ASSILSGTSTDTQY,TRBV19,TRBJ2-3
ASSEALGRARGKIWGPGANVLT,TRBV2,TRBJ2-6
ASSLGRGAGNYGYT,TRBV7-2,TRBJ1-2
ASSRMGQDRGYGYT,TRBV14,TRBJ1-2
ASSPSTPLGYT,TRBV6-6,TRBJ1-2
ASSLAGGKPYEQY,TRBV5-4,TRBJ2-7
ASSAWRDYGYT,TRBV6-5,TRBJ1-2
ASSFGSLLYGDNRTDTQY,TRBV5-1,TRBJ2-3
ASSMRQGAQPQH,TRBV19,TRBJ1-5
ASSLYRGASYEQY,TRBV7-2,TRBJ2-7
ASSFGGGSTDTQY,TRBV7-2,TRBJ2-3
ASSLWGQGQETQY,TRBV5-1,TRBJ2-5
ASSKLRNSYEQY,TRBV11-2,TRBJ2-7
ASSFSVNQPQH,TRBV5-4,TRBJ1-5
ASSPSGMWGNYGYT,TRBV5-4,TRBJ1-2
ASSLTGLYEQY,TRBV5-1,TRBJ2-7
ATRGPSYEQY,TRBV28,NA
ASRQGSNTEAF,TRBV5-1,TRBJ1-1
ASSVGADAYEQY,TRBV9,TRBJ2-7
SAGQQETQY,TRBV29-1,TRBJ2-5
ATSRGGVISKWWTEAF,TRBV15,TRBJ1-1
ASSYSNTQGGETQY,TRBV6-6,TRBJ2-5
ASSPGAGYNYEQY,TRBV7-3,TRBJ2-7
ASSLTGVSSEQY,TRBV7-9,TRBJ2-7
ASSPPAAGKYEQY,TRBV19,TRBJ2-7
ASSQLGGRAAGTQY,TRBV4-1,TRBJ2-3
ASSPRSQETQY,TRBV5-8,TRBJ2-5
ASSLQGNTEAF,TRBV2,TRBJ1-1
ASSQDWGQGTRWDGYT,TRBV14,TRBJ1-2
ASRKTGTDTQY,TRBV6-6,TRBJ2-3
ASSQAGLGAQY,TRBV4-3,TRBJ2-3
ASSKERGALDTQY,TRBV10-1,TRBJ2-3
ASSLGLRGSYGYT,TRBV7-9,TRBJ1-2
ASSPEWAPGEAF,TRBV19,TRBJ1-1
ASSLGPPADTQY,TRBV5-6,TRBJ2-3
ASSLSGTYEKLF,TRBV28,TRBJ1-4
ASSLVGNTIY,TRBV5-1,TRBJ1-3
ASSLTGQGFYNEQF,TRBV7-3,TRBJ2-1
ASSGLRGTVGYT,TRBV2,TRBJ1-2
ASSPVIRYEQY,TRBV7-9,TRBJ2-7
ASNGPTDLNTEAF,TRBV6-5,TRBJ1-1
ASSQTSKGADGYT,TRBV6-5,TRBJ1-2
ASSLVGGRTGELF,TRBV5-4,TRBJ2-2